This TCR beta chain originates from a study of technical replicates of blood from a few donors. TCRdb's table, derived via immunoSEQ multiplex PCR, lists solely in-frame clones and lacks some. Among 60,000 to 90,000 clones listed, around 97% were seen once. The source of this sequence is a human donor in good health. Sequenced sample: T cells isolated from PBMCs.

This CDR3 is CASSFWDRVNQPQHF. The CDR3 DNA reads as TGTGCCAGCAGTTTTTGGGACAGGGTCAATCAGCCCCAGCATTTT. This rearrangement joins TRBV28 to TRBJ1-5; 9 nucleotides line up with TRBD1. The V gene end was trimmed by 3 bases and the J gene end by 3 bases; junction bases not matched to a gene: 3. The CDR3 has 15 residues. The V gene's germline CDR1 is MDHEN and CDR2 SYDVKM.